What follows are 8 T cell receptor beta chains derived from one specimen sequenced in a study of molecular identifiers for immune sequencing clone quantification. MiXCR was run by TCRdb on the PCR reads, yielding one entry per CDR3 protein. The sample consists of about 510,000 distinct CDR3 sequences, 20% to 25% of them appearing once. The source material was naive CD8+ T cells from blood, with Jurkat cell RNA spiked in. Specified subset: FACS-sorted CD8+CD4-CCR7+CD45RA+ naive T cells. The receptors originated from a human donor in good health. Some libraries in this study had Jurkat cell RNA spiked in.

V usage is TRBV28 and J usage is TRBJ2-7; 15 bases match TRBD2. Germline V gene data show CDR1 as MDHEN and CDR2 as SYDVKM. The CDR3 is made up of 15 amino acids. Trimming took 4 bases from V and 6 from J; bases not matched to a gene: 4. The CDR3 nucleotides are TGTGCCAGCAGTTCTGGACTAGCGGGAGGGCGCGAGCAGTACTTC. The encoded protein is CASSSGLAGGREQYF.

This clonotype has only a few counts. The gene calls are TRBV29-1 and TRBJ2-1; TRBD2 aligns across 8 bases. V dropped 6 bases and J dropped 4; count of bases not matched to a gene: 11. The length of the CDR3 is 15 residues. Germline V gene lookup returns CDR1 SQVTM and CDR2 ANQGSEA. The CDR3 sequence: CSVAATSGKYNEQFF. DNA for the CDR3: TGCAGCGTCGCCGCAACTAGCGGAAAGTACAATGAGCAGTTCTTC.

In regard to this clonotype: A read error may account for a junction end that differs from germline. CDR3: CASSSFGSSYEQNF. In DNA, the CDR3 is TGTGCCAGCAGCTCCTTCGGAAGCTCCTACGAGCAGAACTTC. The genes are TRBV5-6 and TRBJ2-7; D gene uncertain. The CDR3 covers 14 residues. Germline V gene lookup returns CDR1 SGHDT and CDR2 YYEEEE. Based on the CDR3 plus reference TRBV5-6 and TRBJ2-7, the full variable domain is DAGVTQSPTHLIKTRGQQVTLRCSPKSGHDTVSWYQQALGQGPQFIFQYYEEEERQRGNFPDRFSGHQFPNYSSELNVNALLLGDSALYLCASSSFGSSYEQNFGPGTRLTVT.

The V and J genes are TRBV5-4 and TRBJ2-7; 8 nucleotides agree with TRBD2. Germline V gene lookup returns CDR1 SGHNT and CDR2 YYREEE (reference sequence). The CDR3 is 16 residues long. J was trimmed by 2 bases and V by 4 bases; bases with no gene match: 11. The CDR3: CASSPGGQGLTYEQYF. As DNA, the CDR3 is TGTGCCAGCAGCCCGGGAGGGCAGGGACTTACCTACGAGCAGTACTTC.

This clonotype came up a few times. The V gene is TRBV2, the J gene TRBJ2-5, with a tentative D call TRBD1 (5 bases). V was cut by 5 bases and J by 2 bases, with 12 bases left in between. The CDR3 consists of 14 residues. Germline CDR1 is SNHLY and CDR2 is FYNNEI. The CDR3 loop is CASSPTGEQETQYF. For the CDR3, the DNA is TGTGCCAGCAGTCCAACAGGTGAACAAGAGACCCAGTACTTC. Full variable domain (outside the CDR3, taken from reference TRBV2 and TRBJ2-5): EPEVTQTPSHQVTQMGQEVILRCVPISNHLYFYWYRQILGQKVEFLVSFYNNEISEKSEIFDDQFSVERPDGSNFTLKIRSTKLEDSAMYFCASSPTGEQETQYFGPGTRLLVL.

There are many counts of this clonotype. V gene TRBV4-1 combines with J gene TRBJ1-5, with 7 nucleotides matching TRBD1. The CDR3 runs 15 residues. Germline lookup yields CDR1 MGHRA and CDR2 YSYEKL. The V gene end was trimmed by 3 bases and the J gene end by 0 bases; junction bases not matched to a gene: 2. CDR3 sequence reads: CASSHDRASNQPQHF. Written as DNA, the CDR3 is TGCGCCAGCAGCCACGACAGGGCTAGCAATCAGCCCCAGCATTTT.

V gene TRBV4-3 combines with J gene TRBJ2-7; TRBD2 aligns across 7 bases. Germline lookup yields CDR1 LGHNA and CDR2 YSLEER. The CDR3 runs 17 residues. V shed 1 base and J 3 bases; nucleotides not matched to a gene: 12. The CDR3 nucleotides are TGCGCCAGCAGCCAAGTTTTAGCGGGCGGGGGACGCTACGAGCAGTACTTC. As protein: CASSQVLAGGGRYEQYF.

This clonotype was observed at least ten times. V is TRBV4-3 and J is TRBJ1-4; TRBD1 matches at 7 bases. Germline V gene sequence: CDR1 LGHNA, CDR2 YSLEER. This CDR3 spans 20 amino acids. J was trimmed by 0 bases and V by 1 base; bases with no gene match: 14. DNA of the CDR3: TGCGCCAGCAGCCAAGCCCATCGGGGGACAGACCTCACAACTAATGAAAAACTGTTTTTT. Residues: CASSQAHRGTDLTTNEKLFF.